The sequence of this T cell receptor (beta chain) was determined in a study of CD8+CD57+ T cells in acquired aplastic anemia. The CDR3 totals 16 residues. The V end lost 3 bases, the J end lost 2 bases, and 14 bases lay between the germline ends. Germline CDR1 SGHVS, CDR2 FQNEAQ. For CDR3 and TCR beta VDJ profiling, genomic DNA was the template used. TCRdb passed the reads through MiXCR, listing each CDR3 protein once. Of approximately 380,000 distinct CDR3 sequences listed, roughly 64% were seen once; the top ten hold under 4.5%. The TCR originated in a human donor in good health, serving as a control. Sequencing used sorted CD4+, CD8+, or CD8+CD57+ T cells (not recorded which) from PBMCs. The genes are TRBV7-8 and TRBJ1-5; maybe TRBD1 (6 bases). Here the CDR3 DNA reads TGTGCCAGCAGCTTGGAGGTTCAGGGGCGCAATCAGCCCCAGCATTTT. Translating it yields CASSLEVQGRNQPQHF.